This TCR beta chain was identified in a study of CD8 T cells in ankylosing spondylitis. There are 16 residues in the CDR3. V gave up 4 bases and J gave up 7 bases, with 21 bases separating them. CDR1 and CDR2 from the germline V gene are SGHRS and YFSETQ. This clonotype was observed many times. TCRdb re-called the 5' RACE reads with MiXCR, one entry per CDR3 protein. The sample shows about 130,000 distinct CDR3 sequences, 7% to 10% of them seen only once. The V and J genes are TRBV5-1 and TRBJ2-1, with a possible D match to TRBD2 (6 bases). What was sequenced was blood, either unsorted or a sorted T cell fraction (not recorded which). The clonotype was recovered from a male donor with ankylosing spondylitis or in good health (not recorded which). The CDR3 DNA sequence: TGCGCCAGCAGCCCCCTTGACGGGAGAGGGTTTAATGAGCAGTTCTTC. This gives the protein CASSPLDGRGFNEQFF.